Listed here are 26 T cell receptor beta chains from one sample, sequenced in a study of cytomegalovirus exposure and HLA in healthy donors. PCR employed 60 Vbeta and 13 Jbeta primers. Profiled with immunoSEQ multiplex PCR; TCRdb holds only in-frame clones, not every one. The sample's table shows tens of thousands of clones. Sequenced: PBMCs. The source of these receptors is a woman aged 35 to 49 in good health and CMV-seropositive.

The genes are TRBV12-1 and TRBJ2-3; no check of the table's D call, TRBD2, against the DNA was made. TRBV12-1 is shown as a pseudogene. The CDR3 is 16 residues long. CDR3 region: CASSFALAGSTDTQYF. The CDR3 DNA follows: TGTGCCAGCAGCTTTGCCCTAGCGGGAAGCACAGATACGCAGTATTTT.

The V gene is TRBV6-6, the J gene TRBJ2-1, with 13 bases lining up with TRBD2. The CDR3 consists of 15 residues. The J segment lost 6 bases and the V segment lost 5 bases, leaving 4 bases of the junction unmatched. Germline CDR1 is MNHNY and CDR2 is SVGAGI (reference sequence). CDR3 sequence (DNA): TGTGCCAGCAGTGTTGGGACTAGCGGGGCCAATGAGCAGTTCTTC. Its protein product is CASSVGTSGANEQFF.

The CDR3 nucleotides are TGCGCCAGCAGCCGCGACAATTGGCAGGGCTACACCTTC. As protein: CASSRDNWQGYTF. The chain recombines TRBV5-1 with TRBJ1-2; D uncertain. The CDR3 totals 13 residues. CDR1 SGHRS and CDR2 YFSETQ come from the germline V gene. V lost 4 bases, J lost 8 bases, and 15 bases lay in between.

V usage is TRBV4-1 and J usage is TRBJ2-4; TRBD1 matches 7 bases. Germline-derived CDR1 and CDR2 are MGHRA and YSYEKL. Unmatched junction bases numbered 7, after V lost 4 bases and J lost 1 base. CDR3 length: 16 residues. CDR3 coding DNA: TGCGCCAGCAGCCTCTCGGACAGGCGGGCCAAAAACATTCAGTACTTC. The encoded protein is CASSLSDRRAKNIQYF.

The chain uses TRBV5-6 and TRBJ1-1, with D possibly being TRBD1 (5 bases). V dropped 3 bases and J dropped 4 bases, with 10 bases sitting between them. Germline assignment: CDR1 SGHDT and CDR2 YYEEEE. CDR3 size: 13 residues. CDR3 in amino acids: CASSYQGLTEAFF. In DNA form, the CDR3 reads TGTGCCAGCAGCTACCAGGGACTCACTGAAGCTTTCTTT.

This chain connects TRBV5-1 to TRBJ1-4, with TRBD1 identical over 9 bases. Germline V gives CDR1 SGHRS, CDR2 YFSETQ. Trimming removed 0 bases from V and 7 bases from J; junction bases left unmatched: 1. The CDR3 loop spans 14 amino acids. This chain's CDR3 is CASSLGTGAEKLFF. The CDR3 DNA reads TGCGCCAGCAGCTTGGGGACAGGGGCTGAAAAACTGTTTTTT.

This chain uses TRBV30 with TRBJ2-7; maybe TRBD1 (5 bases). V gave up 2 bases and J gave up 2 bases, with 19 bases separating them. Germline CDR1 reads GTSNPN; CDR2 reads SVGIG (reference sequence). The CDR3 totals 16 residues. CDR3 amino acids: CAWSTLSKTEAYEQYF. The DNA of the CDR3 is TGTGCCTGGAGTACCTTATCTAAGACAGAGGCCTACGAGCAGTACTTC.

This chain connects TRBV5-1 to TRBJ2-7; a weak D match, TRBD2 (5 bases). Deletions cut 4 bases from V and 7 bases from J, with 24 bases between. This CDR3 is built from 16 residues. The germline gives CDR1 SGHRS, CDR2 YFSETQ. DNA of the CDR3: TGCGCCAGCAGCGAAGGTCTTCGTGACTACCCGAGGGAGCAGTACTTC. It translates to CASSEGLRDYPREQYF.

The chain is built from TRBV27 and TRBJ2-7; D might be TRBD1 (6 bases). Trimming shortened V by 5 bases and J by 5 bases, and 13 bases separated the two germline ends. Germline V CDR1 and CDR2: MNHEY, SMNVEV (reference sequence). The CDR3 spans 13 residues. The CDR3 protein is CASSPVRGNEQYF. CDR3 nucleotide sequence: TGTGCCAGCAGTCCAGTGAGGGGGAACGAGCAGTACTTC.

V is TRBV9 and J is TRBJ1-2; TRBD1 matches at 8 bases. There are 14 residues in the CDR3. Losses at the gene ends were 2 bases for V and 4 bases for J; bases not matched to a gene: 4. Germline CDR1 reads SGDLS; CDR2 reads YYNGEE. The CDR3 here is CASSVPGGAYGYTF. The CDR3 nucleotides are TGTGCCAGCAGCGTGCCAGGGGGCGCCTATGGCTACACCTTC.

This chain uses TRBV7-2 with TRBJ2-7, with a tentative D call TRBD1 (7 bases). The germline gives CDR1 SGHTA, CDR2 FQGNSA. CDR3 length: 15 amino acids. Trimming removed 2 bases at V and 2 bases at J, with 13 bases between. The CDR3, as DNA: TGTGCCAGCAGCTTATGGGCAGGGGGGACCTACGAGCAGTACTTC. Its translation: CASSLWAGGTYEQYF.

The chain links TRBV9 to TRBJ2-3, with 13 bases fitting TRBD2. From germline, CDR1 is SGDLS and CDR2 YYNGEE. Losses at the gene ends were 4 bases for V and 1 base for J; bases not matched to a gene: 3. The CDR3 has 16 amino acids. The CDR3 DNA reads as TGTGCCAGCAGCTCCGGACTAGCGGGGGGCACAGATACGCAGTATTTT. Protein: CASSSGLAGGTDTQYF.

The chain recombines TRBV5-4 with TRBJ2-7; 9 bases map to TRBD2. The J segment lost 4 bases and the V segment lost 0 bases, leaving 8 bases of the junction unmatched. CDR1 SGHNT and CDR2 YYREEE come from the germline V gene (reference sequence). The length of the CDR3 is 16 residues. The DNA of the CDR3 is TGTGCCAGCAGCTTGGGACGTAGCGGGAGTTCATACGAGCAGTACTTC. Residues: CASSLGRSGSSYEQYF. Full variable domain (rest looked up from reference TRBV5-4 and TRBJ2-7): ETGVTQSPTHLIKTRGQQVTLRCSSQSGHNTVSWYQQALGQGPQFIFQYYREEENGRGNFPPRFSGLQFPNYSSELNVNALELDDSALYLCASSLGRSGSSYEQYFGPGTRLTVT.

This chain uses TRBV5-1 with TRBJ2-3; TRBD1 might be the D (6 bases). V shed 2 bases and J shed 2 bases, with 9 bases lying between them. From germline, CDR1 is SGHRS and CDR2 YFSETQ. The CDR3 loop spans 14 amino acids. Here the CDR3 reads CASSLGDTTDTQYF. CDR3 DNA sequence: TGCGCCAGCAGCTTAGGGGACACCACAGATACGCAGTATTTT. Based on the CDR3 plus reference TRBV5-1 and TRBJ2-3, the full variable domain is KAGVTQTPRYLIKTRGQQVTLSCSPISGHRSVSWYQQTPGQGLQFLFEYFSETQRNKGNFPGRFSGRQFSNSRSEMNVSTLELGDSALYLCASSLGDTTDTQYFGPGTRLTVL.

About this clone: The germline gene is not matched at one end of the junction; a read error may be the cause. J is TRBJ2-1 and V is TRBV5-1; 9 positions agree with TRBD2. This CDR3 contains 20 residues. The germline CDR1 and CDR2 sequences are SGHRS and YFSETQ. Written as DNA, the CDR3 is TGCGCCAGCAGCACCGATAGCGGGAGAAGGGGAATTGGCTCCGACAATGAGCAGTTCTTC. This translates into CASSTDSGRRGIGSDNEQFF. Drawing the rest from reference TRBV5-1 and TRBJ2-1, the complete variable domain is KAGVTQTPRYLIKTRGQQVTLSCSPISGHRSVSWYQQTPGQGLQFLFEYFSETQRNKGNFPGRFSGRQFSNSRSEMNVSTLELGDSALYLCASSTDSGRRGIGSDNEQFFGPGTRLTVL.

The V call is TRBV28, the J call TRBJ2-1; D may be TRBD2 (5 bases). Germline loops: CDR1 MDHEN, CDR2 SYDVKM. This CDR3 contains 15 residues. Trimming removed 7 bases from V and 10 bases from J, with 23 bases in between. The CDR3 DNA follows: TGTGCCAGCAATATCGGCGGCGGCGCGGGTAGGGAGCAGTTCTTC. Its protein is CASNIGGGAGREQFF.

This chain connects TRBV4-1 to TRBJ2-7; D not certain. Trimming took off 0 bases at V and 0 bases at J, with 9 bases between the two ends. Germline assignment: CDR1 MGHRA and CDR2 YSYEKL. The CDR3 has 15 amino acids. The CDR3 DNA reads TGCGCCAGCAGCCAAGACCCCCTCTCCTCCTACGAGCAGTACTTC. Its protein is CASSQDPLSSYEQYF.

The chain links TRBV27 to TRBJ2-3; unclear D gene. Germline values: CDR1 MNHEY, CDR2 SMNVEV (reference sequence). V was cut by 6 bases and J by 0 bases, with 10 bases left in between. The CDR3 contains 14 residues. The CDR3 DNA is TGTGCCAGCAGAAGATTCAGAAGCACAGATACGCAGTATTTT. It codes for CASRRFRSTDTQYF.

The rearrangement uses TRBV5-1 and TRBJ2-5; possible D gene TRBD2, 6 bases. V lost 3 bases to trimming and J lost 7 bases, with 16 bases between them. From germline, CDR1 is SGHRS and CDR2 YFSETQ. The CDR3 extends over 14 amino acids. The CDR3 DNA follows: TGCGCCAGCAGCTCCGAGGGAGGTCTAGGGACCCAGTACTTC. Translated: CASSSEGGLGTQYF.

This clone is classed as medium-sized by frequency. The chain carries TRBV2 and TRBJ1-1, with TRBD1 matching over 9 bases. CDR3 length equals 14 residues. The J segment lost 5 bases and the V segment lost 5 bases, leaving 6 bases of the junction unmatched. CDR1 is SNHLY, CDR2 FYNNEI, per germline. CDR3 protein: CASSQQGAATEAFF. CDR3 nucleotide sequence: TGTGCCAGCAGTCAACAGGGGGCGGCGACTGAAGCTTTCTTT.

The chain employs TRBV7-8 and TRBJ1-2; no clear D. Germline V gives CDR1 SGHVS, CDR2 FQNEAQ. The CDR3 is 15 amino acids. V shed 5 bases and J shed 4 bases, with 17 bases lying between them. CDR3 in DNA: TGTGCCAGCAGCCGAGGAGTCGGGAACCTCTATGGCTACACCTTC. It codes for CASSRGVGNLYGYTF.

CDR3 coding DNA: TGTGCCAGCAGCTACAGGGGGATTTTAGACGAGCAGTACTTC. It encodes CASSYRGILDEQYF. V and J are TRBV6-6 and TRBJ2-7; 8 nucleotides line up with TRBD1. Looked up from germline, CDR1 is MNHNY and CDR2 is SVGAGI (reference sequence). The CDR3 has 14 residues. The V and J ends lost 6 bases and 5 bases, in that order; junction bases with no gene match: 9.

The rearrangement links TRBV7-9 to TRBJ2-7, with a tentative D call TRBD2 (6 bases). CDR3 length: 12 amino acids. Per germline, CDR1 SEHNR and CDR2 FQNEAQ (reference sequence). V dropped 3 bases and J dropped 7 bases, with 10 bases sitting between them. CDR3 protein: CASSLGGGEQYF. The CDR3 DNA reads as TGTGCCAGCAGCTTGGGGGGAGGAGAGCAGTACTTC.

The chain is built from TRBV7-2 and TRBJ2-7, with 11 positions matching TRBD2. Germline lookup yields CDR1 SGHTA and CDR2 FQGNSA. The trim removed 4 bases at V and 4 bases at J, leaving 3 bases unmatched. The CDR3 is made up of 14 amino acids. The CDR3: CASSYTSGGYEQYF. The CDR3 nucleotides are TGTGCCAGCAGCTACACTAGCGGGGGATACGAGCAGTACTTC.

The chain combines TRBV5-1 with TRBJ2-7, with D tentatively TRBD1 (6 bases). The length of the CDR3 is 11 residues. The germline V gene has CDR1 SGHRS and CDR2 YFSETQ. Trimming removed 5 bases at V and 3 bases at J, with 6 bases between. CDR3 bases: TGCGCCAGCAGACAGGGCTACGAGCAGTACTTC. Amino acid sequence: CASRQGYEQYF.

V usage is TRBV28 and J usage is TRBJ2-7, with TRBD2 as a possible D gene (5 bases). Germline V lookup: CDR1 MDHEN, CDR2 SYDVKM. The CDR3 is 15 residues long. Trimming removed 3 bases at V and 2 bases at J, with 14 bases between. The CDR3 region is CASSFGGIGTYEQYF. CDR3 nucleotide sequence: TGTGCCAGCAGTTTCGGTGGGATCGGGACCTACGAGCAGTACTTC. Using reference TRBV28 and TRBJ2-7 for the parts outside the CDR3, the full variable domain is DVKVTQSSRYLVKRTGEKVFLECVQDMDHENMFWYRQDPGLGLRLIYFSYDVKMKEKGDIPEGYSVSREKKERFSLILESASTNQTSMYLCASSFGGIGTYEQYFGPGTRLTVT.